The entry that follows covers one T cell receptor (beta chain) sequence. Its binding antigen is unknown. Base qualities are not at hand, and no much larger clone is one base apart. The data originate from a study of shared clonotypes between healthy human individuals (TCRdb year 2020). Regarding the complete study: The cohort included a few men and a couple of women between 18 and 49 years of age. The study deeply sequenced blood TCR repertoires of five healthy adults to estimate repertoire size and the extent of clonotype sharing between individuals. Leukapheresis yielded between about 0.9 and 9 billion PBMCs per donor. For each donor, CD4 naive and CD4 memory were each given three plates, CD8 naive was given two plates, and CD8 memory was given one plate. To increase sequencing depth and limit assay-specific biases, TCR repertoire library preparation and sequencing were carried out by different laboratories using diverse techniques. What the research found in general, with its limitations: The small number of donors limited the genetic and exposure-history diversity represented. Across four donors, approximately 4.6% of naive CD4, approximately 3.6% of naive CD8, about 2.3% of memory CD4, and about 0.44% of memory CD8 clonotypes were shared. Pairwise subsampling led to the expectation that sequencing depth would affect the degree of clonotype sharing among donors. Even with the large sequencing depth, rarefaction of the sorted-subset datasets indicated that sequencing was incomplete. Naive subsets generally had larger estimated clonotype richness than memory subsets did. Clonotypes shared by all four sorted-subset donors showed higher generation probabilities than non-shared clonotypes. Sampling was restricted to blood, and TCR repertoires in tissue are likely to differ from TCR repertoires in blood.

Donors were healthy HIV-negative adults with no recently reported acute infections or vaccinations. Only Caucasian adults living in Nashville, Tennessee, USA were represented among the donors. CD8 memory samples combined magnetically selected CD45RO+ cells with CCR7-negative CD45RA+ effector memory (TemRA) cells. Blood was collected by leukapheresis, and PBMCs were isolated by Ficoll-Histopaque density gradient centrifugation and then cryopreserved in liquid nitrogen vapor phase. Analytical flow cytometry was used to check the purity and quantity of every magnetically sorted T cell population. Genomic DNA was isolated from every sorted fraction and measured by UV absorbance on a Nanodrop 2000c. Using the deep immunoSEQ assay, TCR CDR3 regions were amplified from genomic DNA by multiplex PCR. Genomic DNA extracted from each cell subset was distributed evenly over all wells of several immunoSEQ 96-well plates, and each plate served as one replicate. For sorted subsets, 150 to 200 ng genomic DNA, equal to about 30,000 T cell genomes, was loaded into each replicate PCR. Purified libraries were measured with a Qubit 3.0 fluorometer, size-checked on a Bioanalyzer 2100, and measured again with the KAPA Library Quantification kit. Every immunoSEQ 96-well plate was sequenced on a dedicated single-read 150-cycle Illumina NextSeq 550 flow cell. The study's processing was this. Because the immunoSEQ output included only junctional sequences and no quality scores, the filtering could not be the same as the filtering used for full-length reads. To assign V/J genes and CDR3, sequences were annotated against IMGT germline references using PyIR, a Python wrapper for IgBLAST v1.9. Any read was removed if the V/J assignment was weak (E-value above 1e-6), the CDR3 was missing, or the read contained stop codons, out-of-frame junctions, or ambiguous translated residues. V3J clonotypes were defined as sequences sharing an identical inferred V gene, J gene, and CDR3 amino acid sequence. Percentage overlap between repertoires was computed as shared unique clonotypes divided by the size of the smaller repertoire. Three approaches were used to assess repertoire richness: RTK rarefaction, the Chao1 estimator, and Recon v2.1 estimates of unobserved clonotypes. OLGA was used to compute generation probabilities for all TCRbeta clonotypes that the gDNA method yielded from a few donors. As stored in TCRdb, this immuneACCESS dataset retains in-frame rearrangements with V and J assigned. A fraction of the clones does not appear; measured against another copy, unresolved V genes explain less than half of the discrepancy, and the remainder lacks a known reason. Clone size and V and J calls were adopted from that table, with D and trimming inferred from the DNA. The sample records around 120,000 clones, 65% to 75% of which are singletons. Jointly, the top ten make up around 24% of the sample.

The germline V gene supplies CDR1 SGHRS and CDR2 YFSETQ. The CDR3 spans 17 residues, from the cysteine through the phenylalanine. This entry keeps only the CDR3 DNA: 51 bases, framed from base 1. The V and J ends are trimmed by 0 bases and 0 bases, leaving 15 bases between them. The clonotype was recovered from a woman aged 30 to 39 in good health. Recombination linked TRBV5-1 to TRBJ1-1, with the D gene not clear enough to name. The sequencing input was memory CD8+ T cells sorted from blood. What this sample's cell subset or site label stands for: CD45RO+ cells pooled with CCR7-negative TemRA cells. The DNA sequence is given as TGCGCCAGCAGCTTGGATGTAGGGCGGGCCCTGAACACTGAAGCTTTCTTT. Its amino acids are CASSLDVGRALNTEAFF.